This T cell receptor (beta chain) derives from a study of T-cell memory formation after mild COVID-19. Looking at the study overall: Across donors, TCR clusters were largely donor specific.

As concerns this clonotype: What it recognizes is unknown.

The CDR3 loop spans 19 amino acids. V gave up 2 bases and J gave up 0 bases; unmatched junction bases: 7. Study-level results: Whereas later expanders leaned CD4+, clones contracting day 15 to 85 showed a balanced CD4/CD8 makeup.

TCRdb ran MiXCR on the 5' RACE reads and lists one entry per CDR3 protein. This table holds more than 250,000 distinct CDR3 sequences, over 15% found once. This rearrangement joins TRBV12-3 or TRBV12-4 to TRBJ2-1; 13 bases map to TRBD2. The clonotype was recovered from a man aged 18 to 35 who had mild COVID-19 (a few samples of this study predate the infection). Cell type and time point are not known. The sequencing input was PBMCs or a T cell subset sorted from them (not recorded which). This chain's CDR3 is CASSLRTSGGRYSYNEQFF. CDR3 DNA: TGTGCCAGCAGTTTAAGGACTAGCGGGGGACGTTACTCCTACAATGAGCAGTTCTTC.